Presented here are 5 T cell receptor beta chains from one specimen sequenced in a study of control samples from healthy donors and cancer patients. The data were produced by immunoSEQ multiplex PCR, yet TCRdb's version contains in-frame clones alone and is incomplete. The table includes about 140,000 clones, approximately 92% detected once. Source material: blood. The receptors shown here come from a young man in good health.

The V call is TRBV5-5, the J call TRBJ1-6; no clear D. The V end was cut by 3 bases, the J end by 2 bases, with 12 bases between. The CDR3 covers 16 residues. Per the germline V gene, CDR1 is SGHKS and CDR2 is YYEKEE (reference sequence). In nucleotides, the CDR3 is TGTGCCAGCAGCTCGTCGACCGGGGCCTATAATTCACCCCTCCACTTT. As protein: CASSSSTGAYNSPLHF.

V gene TRBV18 combines with J gene TRBJ2-2; no definite D call. V was pared by 3 bases and J by 7 bases, with 9 bases between. The CDR3 sequence is 13 residues long. Germline CDR1 is KGHSH and CDR2 is LQKENI. CDR3 protein: CASSPDAGGELFF. For the CDR3, the DNA is TGTGCCAGCTCACCCGACGCTGGCGGGGAGCTGTTTTTT.

This chain connects TRBV7-2 to TRBJ2-3, with D possibly TRBD2 on 6 matching bases. Per the germline V gene, CDR1 is SGHTA and CDR2 is FQGNSA. V was shortened by 2 bases and J by 0 bases, with 12 bases between the two germline ends. This CDR3 contains 16 residues. The CDR3 DNA sequence: TGTGCCAGCAGCTTAAAGAGCGGGTCTAGCACAGATACGCAGTATTTT. Translation: CASSLKSGSSTDTQYF.

The chain is built from TRBV2 and TRBJ2-3; 7 nucleotides line up with TRBD1. The trim removed 4 bases at V and 4 bases at J, leaving 8 bases unmatched. This CDR3 region has 15 residues. Germline lookup yields CDR1 SNHLY and CDR2 FYNNEI. CDR3 in amino acids: CASSVEGAFSDTQYF. The DNA for the CDR3 is TGTGCCAGCAGTGTAGAGGGGGCGTTTTCAGATACGCAGTATTTT. Full variable domain (remainder filled in from reference TRBV2 and TRBJ2-3): EPEVTQTPSHQVTQMGQEVILRCVPISNHLYFYWYRQILGQKVEFLVSFYNNEISEKSEIFDDQFSVERPDGSNFTLKIRSTKLEDSAMYFCASSVEGAFSDTQYFGPGTRLTVL.

This chain joins TRBV27 and TRBJ1-1; no definite D call. The CDR3 runs 14 residues. Germline V CDR1 and CDR2: MNHEY, SMNVEV (reference sequence). With 4 bases removed from V and 5 bases from J, the gap between germline ends came to 14 bases. This chain's CDR3 is CASSSIWVSTEAFF. The CDR3 DNA reads TGTGCCAGCAGTTCAATTTGGGTGTCGACTGAAGCTTTCTTT.